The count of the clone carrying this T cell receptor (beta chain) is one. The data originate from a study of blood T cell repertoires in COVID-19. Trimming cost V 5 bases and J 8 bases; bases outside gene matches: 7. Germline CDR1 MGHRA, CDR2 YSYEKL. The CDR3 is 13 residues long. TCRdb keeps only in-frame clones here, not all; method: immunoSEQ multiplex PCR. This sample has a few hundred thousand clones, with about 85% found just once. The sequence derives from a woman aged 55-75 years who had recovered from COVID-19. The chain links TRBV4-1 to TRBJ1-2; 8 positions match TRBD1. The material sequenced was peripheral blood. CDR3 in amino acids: CASSGQGRGGYTF. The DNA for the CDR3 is TGCGCCAGCAGCGGACAGGGCCGTGGGGGCTACACCTTC.